The 15 T cell receptor beta chains below come from one sample, sequenced in a study of shared clonotypes between healthy human individuals. The data were produced by immunoSEQ multiplex PCR, yet TCRdb's version contains in-frame clones alone and is incomplete. Among about 2.4 million clones listed, 93% were seen once. The sequenced material came from naive CD4+ T cells from PBMCs. Described subset: CD45RA+ positively selected. The receptor source for this set is a man between 18 and 35 years old in good health. Some clones in this sample may be carry-over from other donors' samples.

The rearrangement joins TRBV5-1 to TRBJ2-4; the D gene could be TRBD1 or TRBD2 (6 bases each). The CDR3 has 17 amino acids. Trimming removed 4 bases from V and 2 bases from J, with 19 bases in between. Germline V lookup: CDR1 SGHRS, CDR2 YFSETQ. CDR3 DNA sequence: TGCGCCAGCAGCCCGGATGGGGGGCGGATAACCAAAAACATTCAGTACTTC. Protein sequence: CASSPDGGRITKNIQYF.

V usage is TRBV7-9 and J usage is TRBJ1-2; no reliable D call. Looked up from germline, CDR1 is SEHNR and CDR2 is FQNEAQ (reference sequence). V lost 5 bases to trimming and J lost 4 bases, with 20 bases between them. The CDR3 extends over 16 amino acids. The CDR3 DNA is TGTGCCAGCAGCCCCGTGTCCGGGGTGGTTGGCTATGGCTACACCTTC. Translating it yields CASSPVSGVVGYGYTF.

J is TRBJ2-7 and V is TRBV10-3, with D maybe TRBD1 (5 bases). Trimming removed 3 bases from V and 2 bases from J, with 11 bases in between. CDR1 and CDR2 from the germline V gene are ENHRY and SYGVKD. This CDR3 has 14 residues. The chain's CDR3 is CAISEEGVTYEQYF. In DNA form, the CDR3 reads TGTGCCATCAGTGAAGAAGGGGTCACCTACGAGCAGTACTTC.

The chain recombines TRBV7-8 with TRBJ1-1; D remains unclear. The CDR3 length is 14 residues. Looked up from germline, CDR1 is SGHVS and CDR2 is FQNEAQ. V lost 2 bases, J lost 6 bases, and 13 bases lay in between. The DNA for the CDR3 is TGTGCCAGCAGCTTACTCGTGGGAGGGTCTGAAGCTTTCTTT. Its protein product is CASSLLVGGSEAFF.

This clone was observed once. This CDR3 is CASSPELAQGEKLFF. As DNA, the CDR3 is TGCGCCAGCAGCCCGGAACTAGCACAGGGGGAAAAACTGTTTTTT. The J gene is TRBJ1-4, the V gene TRBV5-1, with 7 bases identical to TRBD1. The CDR3 has 15 residues. Germline CDR1 is SGHRS and CDR2 is YFSETQ. The J segment lost 8 bases and the V segment lost 4 bases, leaving 11 bases of the junction unmatched.

This clone appeared once. Other DNA sequences in the sample encode the same CDR3. J is TRBJ2-7 and V is TRBV28; unclear D gene. This CDR3 has 12 residues. Germline assignment: CDR1 MDHEN and CDR2 SYDVKM. The V and J ends lost 6 bases and 2 bases respectively, with 8 bases between them. CDR3 protein: CASSSRPYEQYF. DNA of the CDR3: TGTGCCAGCAGCTCCCGGCCCTACGAGCAGTACTTC.

This chain connects TRBV11-1 to TRBJ2-1, with TRBD1 identical over 12 bases. V lost 5 bases and J lost 7; bases outside the gene matches: 9. Germline V gene sequence: CDR1 SGHAT, CDR2 FQDESV (reference sequence). CDR3 size: 16 residues. The CDR3 sequence: CASSGRDRGRVNEQFF. CDR3 coding DNA: TGTGCCAGCAGCGGAAGGGACAGGGGGCGCGTGAATGAGCAGTTCTTC.

This clone has a single count. The V call is TRBV28, the J call TRBJ1-3; no definite D call. This CDR3 has 14 amino acids. Germline CDR1 MDHEN, CDR2 SYDVKM. V lost 9 bases and J lost 2, with 14 bases in between. In DNA form, the CDR3 reads TGTGCCAGTGGGCCTCGCGGCGCTGGAAACACCATATATTTT. The encoded protein is CASGPRGAGNTIYF.

Worth noting for this clone: Other DNA sequences of this sample code for an identical CDR3. The chain employs TRBV7-3 and TRBJ2-1, with D maybe TRBD1 (6 bases). Trimming removed 5 bases from V and 5 bases from J, with 10 bases in between. From germline, CDR1 is SGHTA and CDR2 FQGTGA. The CDR3 sequence is 13 residues long. The CDR3 DNA sequence: TGTGCCAGCAGCCGCGGACAGAACAATGAGCAGTTCTTC. It specifies CASSRGQNNEQFF. Full variable domain (rest looked up from reference TRBV7-3 and TRBJ2-1): GAGVSQTPSNKVTEKGKYVELRCDPISGHTALYWYRQSLGQGPEFLIYFQGTGAADDSGLPNDRFFAVRPEGSVSTLKIQRTERGDSAVYLCASSRGQNNEQFFGPGTRLTVL.

This chain connects TRBV28 to TRBJ2-7; 7 nucleotides line up with TRBD2. Germline assignment: CDR1 MDHEN and CDR2 SYDVKM. The CDR3 is 15 residues long. V lost 3 bases and J lost 0; bases outside the gene matches: 5. Here the CDR3 DNA reads TGTGCCAGCAGTTTGGGAGGGGACTTCTCCTACGAGCAGTACTTC. It encodes CASSLGGDFSYEQYF.

The rearrangement joins TRBV27 to TRBJ1-2; tentative D call: TRBD1 (6 bases). Germline values: CDR1 MNHEY, CDR2 SMNVEV (reference sequence). The V end lost 5 bases, the J end lost 8 bases, and 15 bases lay between the germline ends. CDR3 length: 13 residues. CDR3 DNA sequence: TGTGCCAGCAGTGAGACAGGAGGGAGGGGCTACACCTTC. Translation gives CASSETGGRGYTF.

The chain is built from TRBV11-3 and TRBJ2-2; D unclear. Trimming removed 5 bases at V and 4 bases at J, with 8 bases between. Per germline, CDR1 SGHNT and CDR2 YENEEA. The CDR3 is 13 residues long. Here the CDR3 DNA reads TGTGCCAGCAGCCCAACTACCACCGGGGAGCTGTTTTTT. Its translation: CASSPTTTGELFF. The complete variable domain, with remaining parts taken from reference TRBV11-3 and TRBJ2-2, reads EAGVVQSPRYKIIEKKQPVAFWCNPISGHNTLYWYLQNLGQGPELLIRYENEEAVDDSQLPKDRFSAERLKGVDSTLKIQPAELGDSAVYLCASSPTTTGELFFGEGSRLTVL.

The chain links TRBV18 to TRBJ2-1, with 14 positions matching TRBD2. CDR3 length: 17 residues. Trimming took 3 bases from V and 4 from J; bases not matched to a gene: 5. CDR1 is KGHSH and CDR2 is LQKENI in the germline V gene. CDR3 in DNA: TGTGCCAGCTCACCTCGGACTAGCGGGAGGCTTTACAATGAGCAGTTCTTC. As protein: CASSPRTSGRLYNEQFF.

This sequence joins TRBV5-1 and TRBJ2-1; D unclear. The CDR3 consists of 15 residues. CDR1 and CDR2 (germline): SGHRS, YFSETQ. Deletions cut 0 bases from V and 8 bases from J, with 15 bases between. CDR3 loop: CASSLGTTFPDEQFF. In DNA, the CDR3 is TGCGCCAGCAGCTTGGGGACCACGTTCCCGGATGAGCAGTTCTTC.

Comments on this clone: Other DNA sequences within the sample encode an identical CDR3. The rearrangement links TRBV6-5 to TRBJ1-1; D is undetermined. Germline V lookup: CDR1 MNHEY, CDR2 SVGAGI. The CDR3 runs 14 residues. Deletions cut 6 bases from V and 4 bases from J, with 15 bases between. The DNA of the CDR3 is TGTGCCAGCAGGTCCGCCACACGGGTCACTGAAGCTTTCTTT. Translation: CASRSATRVTEAFF.